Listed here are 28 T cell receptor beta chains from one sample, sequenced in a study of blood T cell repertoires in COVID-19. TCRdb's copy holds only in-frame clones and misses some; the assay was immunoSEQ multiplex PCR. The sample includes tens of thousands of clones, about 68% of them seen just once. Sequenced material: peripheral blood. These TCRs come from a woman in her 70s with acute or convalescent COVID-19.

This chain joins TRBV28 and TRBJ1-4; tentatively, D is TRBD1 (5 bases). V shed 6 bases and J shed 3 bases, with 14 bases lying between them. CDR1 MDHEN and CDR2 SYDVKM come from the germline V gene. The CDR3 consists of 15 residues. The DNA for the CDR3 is TGTGCCAGCAGCGCCTTTCGGGGGTCTAATGAAAAACTGTTTTTT. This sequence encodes CASSAFRGSNEKLFF.

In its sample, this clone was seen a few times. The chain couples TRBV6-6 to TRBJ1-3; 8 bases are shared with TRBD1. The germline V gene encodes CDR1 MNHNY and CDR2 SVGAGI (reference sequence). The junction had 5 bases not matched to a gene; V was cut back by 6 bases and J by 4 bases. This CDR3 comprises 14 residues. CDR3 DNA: TGTGCCAGCAGCGACAGGGGTGACGGAAACACCATATATTTT. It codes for CASSDRGDGNTIYF.

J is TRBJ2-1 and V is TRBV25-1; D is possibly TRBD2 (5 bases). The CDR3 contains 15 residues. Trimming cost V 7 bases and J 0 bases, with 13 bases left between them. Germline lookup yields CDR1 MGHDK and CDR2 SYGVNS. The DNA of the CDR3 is TGTGCCAGCACCAGGACGGGAAGCTCCTACAATGAGCAGTTCTTC. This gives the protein CASTRTGSSYNEQFF.

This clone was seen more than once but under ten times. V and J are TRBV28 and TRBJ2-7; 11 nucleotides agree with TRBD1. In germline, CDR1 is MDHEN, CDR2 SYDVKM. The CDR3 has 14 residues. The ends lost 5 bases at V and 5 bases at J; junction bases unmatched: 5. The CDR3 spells CASSPGQGVNEQYF. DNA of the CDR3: TGTGCCAGCAGTCCGGGACAGGGGGTTAACGAGCAGTACTTC.

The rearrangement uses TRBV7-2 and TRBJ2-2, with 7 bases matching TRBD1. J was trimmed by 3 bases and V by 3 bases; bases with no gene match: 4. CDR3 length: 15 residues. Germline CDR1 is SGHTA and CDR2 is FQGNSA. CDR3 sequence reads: CASSFEGQHTGELFF. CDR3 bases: TGTGCCAGCAGCTTTGAGGGACAGCACACCGGGGAGCTGTTTTTT.

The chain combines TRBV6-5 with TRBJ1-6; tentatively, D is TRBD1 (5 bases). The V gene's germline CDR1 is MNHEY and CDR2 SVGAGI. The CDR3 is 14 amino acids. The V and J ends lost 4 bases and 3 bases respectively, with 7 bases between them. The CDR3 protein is CASSSDSYNSPLHF. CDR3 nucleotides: TGTGCCAGCAGTTCCGACAGCTATAATTCACCCCTCCACTTT.

CDR3 sequence: CASSPGIGNTEAFF. The CDR3 nucleotides read TGTGCCAGCAGTCCAGGGATAGGGAACACTGAAGCTTTCTTT. This chain links TRBV3-1 (or the pseudogene TRBV3-2) with TRBJ1-1; weak D call: TRBD1 (5 bases). The V gene's germline CDR1 is LGHDT and CDR2 YNNKEL (reference sequence). This CDR3 spans 14 amino acids. V lost 6 bases and J 1 base, leaving 12 bases between the germline ends.

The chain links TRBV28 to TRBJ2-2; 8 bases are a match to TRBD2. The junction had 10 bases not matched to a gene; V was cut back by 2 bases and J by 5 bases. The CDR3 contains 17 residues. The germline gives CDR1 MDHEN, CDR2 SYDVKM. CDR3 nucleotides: TGTGCCAGCAGTTTAGGACTAGCCGCTTCAATGACCGGGGAGCTGTTTTTT. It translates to CASSLGLAASMTGELFF.

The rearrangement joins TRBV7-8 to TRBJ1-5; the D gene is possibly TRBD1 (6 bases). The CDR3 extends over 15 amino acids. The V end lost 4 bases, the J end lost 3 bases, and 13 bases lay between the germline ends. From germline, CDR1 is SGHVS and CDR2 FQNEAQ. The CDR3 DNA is TGTGCCAGCAGCTCACGCCAGGGGTCCAATCAGCCCCAGCATTTT. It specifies CASSSRQGSNQPQHF.

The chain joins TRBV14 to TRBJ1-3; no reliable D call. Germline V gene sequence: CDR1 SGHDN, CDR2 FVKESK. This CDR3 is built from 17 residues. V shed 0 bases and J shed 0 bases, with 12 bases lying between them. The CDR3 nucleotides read TGTGCCAGCAGCCAAGAAAGAAAACAGCTCTCTGGAAACACCATATATTTT. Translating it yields CASSQERKQLSGNTIYF.

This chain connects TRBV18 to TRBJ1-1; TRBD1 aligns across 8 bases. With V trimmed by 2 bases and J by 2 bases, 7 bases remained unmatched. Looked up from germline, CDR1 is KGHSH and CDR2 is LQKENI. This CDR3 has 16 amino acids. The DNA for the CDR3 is TGTGCCAGCTCACCAGGTCCAGGGGGCTTTAACACTGAAGCTTTCTTT. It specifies CASSPGPGGFNTEAFF.

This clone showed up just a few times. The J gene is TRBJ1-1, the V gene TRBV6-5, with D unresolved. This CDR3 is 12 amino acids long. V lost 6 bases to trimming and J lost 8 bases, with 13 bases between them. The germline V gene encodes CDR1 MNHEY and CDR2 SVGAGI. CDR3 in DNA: TGTGCCAGCAGCCAAGTTACGACAGAAGCTTTCTTT. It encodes CASSQVTTEAFF.

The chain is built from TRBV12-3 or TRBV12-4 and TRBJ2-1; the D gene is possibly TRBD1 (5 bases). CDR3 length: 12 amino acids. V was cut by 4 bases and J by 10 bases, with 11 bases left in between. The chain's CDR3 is CASSSGIEEQFF. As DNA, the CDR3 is TGTGCCAGCAGTTCAGGGATCGAGGAGCAGTTCTTC.

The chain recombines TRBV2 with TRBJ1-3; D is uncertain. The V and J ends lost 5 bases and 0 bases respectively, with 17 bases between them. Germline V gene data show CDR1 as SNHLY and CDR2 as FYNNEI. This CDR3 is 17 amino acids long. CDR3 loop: CASSNEPGYHSGNTIYF. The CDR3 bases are TGTGCCAGCAGTAACGAACCGGGATACCACTCTGGAAACACCATATATTTT.

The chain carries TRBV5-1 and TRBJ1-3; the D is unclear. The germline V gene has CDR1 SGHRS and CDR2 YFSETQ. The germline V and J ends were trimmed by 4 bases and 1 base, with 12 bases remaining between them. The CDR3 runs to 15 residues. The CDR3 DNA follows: TGCGCCAGCAGCCCGGAGTGGAATTCTGGAAACACCATATATTTT. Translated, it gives CASSPEWNSGNTIYF. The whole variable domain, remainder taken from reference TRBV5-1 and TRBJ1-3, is KAGVTQTPRYLIKTRGQQVTLSCSPISGHRSVSWYQQTPGQGLQFLFEYFSETQRNKGNFPGRFSGRQFSNSRSEMNVSTLELGDSALYLCASSPEWNSGNTIYFGEGSWLTVV.

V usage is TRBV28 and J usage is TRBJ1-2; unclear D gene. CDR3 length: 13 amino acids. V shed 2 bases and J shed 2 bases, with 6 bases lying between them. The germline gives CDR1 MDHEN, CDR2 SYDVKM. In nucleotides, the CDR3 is TGTGCCAGCAGTTTACCCGGGAACTATGGCTACACCTTC. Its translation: CASSLPGNYGYTF.

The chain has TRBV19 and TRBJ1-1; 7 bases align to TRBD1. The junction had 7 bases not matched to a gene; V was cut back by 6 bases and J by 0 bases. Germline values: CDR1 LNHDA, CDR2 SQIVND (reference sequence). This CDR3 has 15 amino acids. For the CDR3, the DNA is TGTGCCAGTAGACCCCCGACAGGGCTGAACACTGAAGCTTTCTTT. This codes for CASRPPTGLNTEAFF. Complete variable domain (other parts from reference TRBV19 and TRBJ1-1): DGGITQSPKYLFRKEGQNVTLSCEQNLNHDAMYWYRQDPGQGLRLIYYSQIVNDFQKGDIAEGYSVSREKKESFPLTVTSAQKNPTAFYLCASRPPTGLNTEAFFGQGTRLTVV.

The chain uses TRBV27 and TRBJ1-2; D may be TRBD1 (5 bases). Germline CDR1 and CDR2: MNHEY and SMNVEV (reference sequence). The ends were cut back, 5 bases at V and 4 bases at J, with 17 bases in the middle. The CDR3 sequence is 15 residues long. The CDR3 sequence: CASSATLRVSYGYTF. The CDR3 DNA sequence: TGTGCCAGCAGTGCAACCCTCAGGGTTAGCTATGGCTACACCTTC.

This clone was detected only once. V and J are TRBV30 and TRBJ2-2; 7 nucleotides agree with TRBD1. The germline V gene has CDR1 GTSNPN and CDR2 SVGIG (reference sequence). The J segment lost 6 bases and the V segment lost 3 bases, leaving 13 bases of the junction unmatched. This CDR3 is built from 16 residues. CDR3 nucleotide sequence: TGTGCCTGGAGCTTTTCGAACAGGGGAAAGGCCGGGGAGCTGTTTTTT. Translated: CAWSFSNRGKAGELFF. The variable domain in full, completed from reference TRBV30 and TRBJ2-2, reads SQTIHQWPATLVQPVGSPLSLECTVEGTSNPNLYWYRQAAGRGLQLLFYSVGIGQISSEVPQNLSASRPQDRQFILSSKKLLLSDSGFYLCAWSFSNRGKAGELFFGEGSRLTVL.

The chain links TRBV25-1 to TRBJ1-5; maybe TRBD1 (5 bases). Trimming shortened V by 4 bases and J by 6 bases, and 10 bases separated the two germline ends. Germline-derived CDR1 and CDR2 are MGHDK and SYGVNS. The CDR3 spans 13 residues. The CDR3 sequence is CASSGIGGQPQHF. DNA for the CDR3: TGTGCCAGCAGTGGAATCGGGGGTCAGCCCCAGCATTTT.

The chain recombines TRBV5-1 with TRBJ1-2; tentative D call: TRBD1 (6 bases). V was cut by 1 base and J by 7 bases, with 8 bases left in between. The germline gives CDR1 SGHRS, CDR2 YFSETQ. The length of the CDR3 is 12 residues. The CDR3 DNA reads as TGCGCCAGCAGCTTGACAGGGACTGGCTACACCTTC. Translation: CASSLTGTGYTF.

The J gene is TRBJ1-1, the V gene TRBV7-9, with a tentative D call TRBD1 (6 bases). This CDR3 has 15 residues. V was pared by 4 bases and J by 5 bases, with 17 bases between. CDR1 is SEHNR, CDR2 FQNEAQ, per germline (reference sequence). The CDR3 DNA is TGTGCCAGCAGCTCCTCACAGGGATCGGGTACTGAAGCTTTCTTT. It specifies CASSSSQGSGTEAFF.

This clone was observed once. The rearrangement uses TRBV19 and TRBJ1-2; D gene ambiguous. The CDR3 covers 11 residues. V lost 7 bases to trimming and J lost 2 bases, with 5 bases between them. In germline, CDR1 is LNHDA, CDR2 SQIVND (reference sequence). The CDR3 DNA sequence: TGTGCCAGTAAACGGAACTATGGCTACACCTTC. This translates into CASKRNYGYTF.

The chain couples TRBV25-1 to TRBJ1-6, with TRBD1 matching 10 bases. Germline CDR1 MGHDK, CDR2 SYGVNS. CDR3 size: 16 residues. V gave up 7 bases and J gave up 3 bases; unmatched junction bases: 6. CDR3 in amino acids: CASMPDRGFYNSPLHF. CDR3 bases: TGTGCCAGCATGCCGGACAGGGGGTTCTATAATTCACCCCTCCACTTT.

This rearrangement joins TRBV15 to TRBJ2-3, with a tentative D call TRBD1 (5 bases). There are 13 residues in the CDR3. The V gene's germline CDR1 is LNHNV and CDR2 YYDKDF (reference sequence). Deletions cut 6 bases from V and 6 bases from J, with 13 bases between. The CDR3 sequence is CATRDSSLDTQYF. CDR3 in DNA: TGTGCCACCAGAGACAGTAGTCTGGATACGCAGTATTTT. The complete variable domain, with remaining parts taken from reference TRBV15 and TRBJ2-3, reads DAMVIQNPRYQVTQFGKPVTLSCSQTLNHNVMYWYQQKSSQAPKLLFHYYDKDFNNEADTPDNFQSRRPNTSFCFLDIRSPGLGDTAMYLCATRDSSLDTQYFGPGTRLTVL.

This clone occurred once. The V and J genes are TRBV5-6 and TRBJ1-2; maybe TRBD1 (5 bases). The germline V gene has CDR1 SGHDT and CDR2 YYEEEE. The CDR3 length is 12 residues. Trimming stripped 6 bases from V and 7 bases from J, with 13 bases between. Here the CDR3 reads CASTNAGGGYTF. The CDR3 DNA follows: TGTGCCAGCACCAATGCGGGGGGTGGCTACACCTTC.

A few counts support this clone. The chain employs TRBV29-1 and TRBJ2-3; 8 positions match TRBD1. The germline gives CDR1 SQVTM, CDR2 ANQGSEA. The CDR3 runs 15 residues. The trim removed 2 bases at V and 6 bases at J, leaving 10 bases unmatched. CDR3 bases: TGCAGCGTTGAACCCACAGGGGGTCCCCGGGATACGCAGTATTTT. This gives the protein CSVEPTGGPRDTQYF.

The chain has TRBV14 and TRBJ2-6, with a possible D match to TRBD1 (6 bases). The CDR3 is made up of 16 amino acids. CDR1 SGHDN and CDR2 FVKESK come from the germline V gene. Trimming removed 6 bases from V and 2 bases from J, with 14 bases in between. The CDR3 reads CASSQTGFPGANVLTF. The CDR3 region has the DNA TGTGCCAGCAGTCAAACAGGGTTCCCTGGGGCCAACGTCCTGACTTTC.